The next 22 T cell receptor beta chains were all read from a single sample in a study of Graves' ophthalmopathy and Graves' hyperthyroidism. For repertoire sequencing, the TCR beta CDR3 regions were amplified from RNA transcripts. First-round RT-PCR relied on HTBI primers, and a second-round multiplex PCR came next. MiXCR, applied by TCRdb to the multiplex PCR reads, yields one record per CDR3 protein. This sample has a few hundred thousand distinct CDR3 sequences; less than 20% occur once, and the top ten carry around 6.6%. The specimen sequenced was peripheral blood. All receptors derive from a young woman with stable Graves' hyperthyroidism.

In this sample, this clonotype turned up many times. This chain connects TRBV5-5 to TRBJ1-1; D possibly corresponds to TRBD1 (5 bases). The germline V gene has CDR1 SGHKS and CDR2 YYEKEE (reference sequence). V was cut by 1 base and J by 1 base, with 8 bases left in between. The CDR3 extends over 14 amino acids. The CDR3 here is CASSLWGRNTEAFF. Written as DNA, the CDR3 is TGTGCCAGCAGCTTGTGGGGCCGGAACACTGAAGCTTTCTTT.

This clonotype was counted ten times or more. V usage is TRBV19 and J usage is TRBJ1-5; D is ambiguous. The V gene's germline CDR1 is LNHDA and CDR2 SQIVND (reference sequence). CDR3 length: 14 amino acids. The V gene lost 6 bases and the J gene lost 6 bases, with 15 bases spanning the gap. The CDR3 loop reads CASSDDWGGQPQHF. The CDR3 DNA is TGTGCCAGTAGCGATGATTGGGGTGGTCAGCCCCAGCATTTT.

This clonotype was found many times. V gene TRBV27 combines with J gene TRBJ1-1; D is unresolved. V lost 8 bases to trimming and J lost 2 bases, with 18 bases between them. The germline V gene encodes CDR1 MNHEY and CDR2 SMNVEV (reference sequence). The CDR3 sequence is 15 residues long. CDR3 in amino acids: CASCRSWVANTEAFF. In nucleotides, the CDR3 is TGTGCCAGCTGTCGCAGCTGGGTCGCAAACACTGAAGCTTTCTTT.

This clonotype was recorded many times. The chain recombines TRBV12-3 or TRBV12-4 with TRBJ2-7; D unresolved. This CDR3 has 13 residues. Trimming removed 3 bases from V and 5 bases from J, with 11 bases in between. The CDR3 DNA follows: TGTGCCAGCAGTTTTAGTGACCTTGACGAGCAGTACTTC. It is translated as CASSFSDLDEQYF.

Written as DNA, the CDR3 is TGTGCCAGCAGCTTTAGGGGTGCAGCCTCCTACGAGCAGTACTTC. This translates into CASSFRGAASYEQYF. The chain is built from TRBV7-2 and TRBJ2-7; D may be TRBD1 (5 bases). From germline, CDR1 is SGHTA and CDR2 FQGNSA. This CDR3 has 15 residues. Trimming cost V 3 bases and J 0 bases, with 12 bases left between them.

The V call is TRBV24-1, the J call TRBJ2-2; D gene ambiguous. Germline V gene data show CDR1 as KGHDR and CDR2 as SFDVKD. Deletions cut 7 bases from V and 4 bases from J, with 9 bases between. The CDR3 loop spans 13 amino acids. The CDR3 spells CATSRGSTGELFF. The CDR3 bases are TGTGCCACCAGCCGTGGTTCCACCGGGGAGCTGTTTTTT.

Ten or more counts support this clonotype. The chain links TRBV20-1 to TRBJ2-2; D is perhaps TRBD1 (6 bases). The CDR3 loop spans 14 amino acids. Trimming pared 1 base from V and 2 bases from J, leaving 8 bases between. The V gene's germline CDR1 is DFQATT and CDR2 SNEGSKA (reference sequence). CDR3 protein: CSARARGNTGELFF. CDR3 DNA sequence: TGCAGTGCTAGAGCCAGGGGCAACACCGGGGAGCTGTTTTTT.

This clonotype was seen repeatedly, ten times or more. The CDR3 protein is CASSPTHLSYEQYF. CDR3 nucleotide sequence: TGTGCCAGCAGCCCTACCCATCTCTCCTACGAGCAGTACTTC. This chain connects TRBV6-2 or TRBV6-3 to TRBJ2-7; D not resolved. This CDR3 contains 14 residues. The germline V gene has CDR1 MNHEY and CDR2 SVGEGT. The V end lost 6 bases, the J end lost 0 bases, and 12 bases lay between the germline ends.

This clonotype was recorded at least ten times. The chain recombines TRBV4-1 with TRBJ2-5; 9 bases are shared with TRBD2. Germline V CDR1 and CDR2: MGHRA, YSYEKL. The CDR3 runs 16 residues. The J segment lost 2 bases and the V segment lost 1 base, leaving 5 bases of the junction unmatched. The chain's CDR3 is CASSQATSGRQETQYF. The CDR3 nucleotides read TGCGCCAGCAGCCAAGCGACTAGCGGCCGGCAAGAGACCCAGTACTTC.

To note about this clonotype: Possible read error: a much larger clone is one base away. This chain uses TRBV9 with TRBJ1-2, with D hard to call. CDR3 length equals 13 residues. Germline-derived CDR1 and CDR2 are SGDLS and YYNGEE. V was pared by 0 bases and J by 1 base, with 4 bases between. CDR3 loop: CASSVDNNYGYTF. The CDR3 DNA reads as TGTGCCAGCAGCGTAGACAATAACTATGGCTACACCTTC.

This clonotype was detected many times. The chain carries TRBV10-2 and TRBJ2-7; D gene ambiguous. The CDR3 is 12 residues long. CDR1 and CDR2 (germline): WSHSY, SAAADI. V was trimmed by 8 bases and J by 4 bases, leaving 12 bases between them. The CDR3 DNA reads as TGCGCCAGCGCTACCCCCGATTACGAGCAGTACTTC. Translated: CASATPDYEQYF.

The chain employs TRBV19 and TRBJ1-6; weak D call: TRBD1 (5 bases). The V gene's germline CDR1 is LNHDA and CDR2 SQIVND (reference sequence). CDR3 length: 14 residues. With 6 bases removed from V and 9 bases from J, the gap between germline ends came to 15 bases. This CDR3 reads CASRGAGQASPLHF. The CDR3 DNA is TGTGCCAGTAGAGGAGCGGGGCAAGCTTCACCCCTCCACTTT.

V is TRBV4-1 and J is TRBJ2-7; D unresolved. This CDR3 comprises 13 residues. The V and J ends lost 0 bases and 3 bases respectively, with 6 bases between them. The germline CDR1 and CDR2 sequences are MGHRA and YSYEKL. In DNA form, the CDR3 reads TGCGCCAGCAGCCAAGATTTTAGCTACGAGCAGTACTTC. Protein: CASSQDFSYEQYF.

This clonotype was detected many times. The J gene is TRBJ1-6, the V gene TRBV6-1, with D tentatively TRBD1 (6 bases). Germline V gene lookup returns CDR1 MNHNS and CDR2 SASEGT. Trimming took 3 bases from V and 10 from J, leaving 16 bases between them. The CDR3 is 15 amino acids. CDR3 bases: TGTGCCAGCAGTGAGATTCAAGGGGGAAGGTCACCCCTCCACTTT. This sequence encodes CASSEIQGGRSPLHF.

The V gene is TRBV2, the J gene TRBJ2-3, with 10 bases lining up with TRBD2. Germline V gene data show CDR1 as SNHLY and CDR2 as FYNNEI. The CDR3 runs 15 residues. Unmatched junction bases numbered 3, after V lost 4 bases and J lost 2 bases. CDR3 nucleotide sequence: TGTGCCAGCAGTGCGACTAGCGGGTCCACAGATACGCAGTATTTT. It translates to CASSATSGSTDTQYF.

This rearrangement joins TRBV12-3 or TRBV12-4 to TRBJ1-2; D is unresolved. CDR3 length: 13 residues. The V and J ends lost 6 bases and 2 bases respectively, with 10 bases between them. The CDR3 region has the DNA TGTGCCAGCAGATCTATAGCCAACTATGGCTACACCTTC. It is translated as CASRSIANYGYTF.

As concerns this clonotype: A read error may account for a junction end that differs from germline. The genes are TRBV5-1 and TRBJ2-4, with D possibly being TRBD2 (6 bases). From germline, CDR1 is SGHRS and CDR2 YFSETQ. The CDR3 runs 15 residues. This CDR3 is CASSLVPIGGNIKYF. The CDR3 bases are TGCGCCAGCAGCTTGGTTCCTATCGGGGGAAACATTAAGTACTTC.

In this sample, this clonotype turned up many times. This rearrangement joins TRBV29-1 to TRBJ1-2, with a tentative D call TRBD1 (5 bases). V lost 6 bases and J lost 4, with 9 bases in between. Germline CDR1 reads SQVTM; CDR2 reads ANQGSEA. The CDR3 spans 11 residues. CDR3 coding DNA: TGCAGCGTATTGGGGGGCTATGGCTACACCTTC. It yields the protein CSVLGGYGYTF.

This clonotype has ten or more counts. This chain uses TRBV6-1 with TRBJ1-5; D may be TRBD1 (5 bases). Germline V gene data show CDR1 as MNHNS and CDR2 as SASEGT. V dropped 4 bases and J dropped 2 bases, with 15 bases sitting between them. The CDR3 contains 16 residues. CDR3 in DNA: TGTGCCAGCAGTGGGGGGGGGGAAGGTGGCAATCAGCCCCAGCATTTT. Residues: CASSGGGEGGNQPQHF.

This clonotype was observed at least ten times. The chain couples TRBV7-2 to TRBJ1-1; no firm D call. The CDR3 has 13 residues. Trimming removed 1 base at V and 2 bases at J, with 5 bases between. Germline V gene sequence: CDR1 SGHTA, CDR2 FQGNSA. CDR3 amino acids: CASSLESNTEAFF. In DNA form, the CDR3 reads TGTGCCAGCAGCTTAGAATCAAACACTGAAGCTTTCTTT. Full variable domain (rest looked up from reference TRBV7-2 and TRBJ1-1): GAGVSQSPSNKVTEKGKDVELRCDPISGHTALYWYRQSLGQGLEFLIYFQGNSAPDKSGLPSDRFSAERTGGSVSTLTIQRTQQEDSAVYLCASSLESNTEAFFGQGTRLTVV.

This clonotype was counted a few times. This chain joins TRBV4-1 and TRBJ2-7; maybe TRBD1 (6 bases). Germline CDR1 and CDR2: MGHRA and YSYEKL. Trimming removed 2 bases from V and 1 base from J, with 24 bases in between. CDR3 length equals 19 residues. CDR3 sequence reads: CASSQLVLRGLKVSYEQYF. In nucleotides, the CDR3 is TGCGCCAGCAGCCAATTGGTTCTCAGGGGTCTCAAAGTATCCTACGAGCAGTACTTC.

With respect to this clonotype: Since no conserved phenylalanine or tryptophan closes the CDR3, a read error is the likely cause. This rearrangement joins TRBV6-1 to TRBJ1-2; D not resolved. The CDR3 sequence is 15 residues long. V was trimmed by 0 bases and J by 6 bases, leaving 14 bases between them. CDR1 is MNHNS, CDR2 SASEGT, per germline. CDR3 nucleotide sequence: TGTGCCAGCAGTGAAGCGGGAAGGGTTTATCATGGCTACACCTAC. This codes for CASSEAGRVYHGYTY.